What follows is one T cell receptor beta chain and its context. Trimming removed 7 bases at V and 5 bases at J, with 8 bases between. The CDR3 has 12 residues. CDR1 LNHDA and CDR2 SQIVND come from the germline V gene (reference sequence). PCR amplification relied on 60 Vbeta primers (plus 13 Jbeta primers). Libraries were prepared by immunoSEQ multiplex PCR; TCRdb keeps only in-frame clonotypes and omits some of them. In the table there are over 150,000 clones, about 90% of which are singletons. The sample originates from a study of cytomegalovirus exposure and HLA in healthy donors. The receptor was isolated from a girl younger than two in good health and CMV-seronegative. Sequencing input: PBMCs. This chain connects TRBV19 to TRBJ2-2, with D unresolved. The CDR3 reads CASISQTGELFF. The DNA of the CDR3 is TGTGCCAGTATTTCTCAGACCGGGGAGCTGTTTTTT.